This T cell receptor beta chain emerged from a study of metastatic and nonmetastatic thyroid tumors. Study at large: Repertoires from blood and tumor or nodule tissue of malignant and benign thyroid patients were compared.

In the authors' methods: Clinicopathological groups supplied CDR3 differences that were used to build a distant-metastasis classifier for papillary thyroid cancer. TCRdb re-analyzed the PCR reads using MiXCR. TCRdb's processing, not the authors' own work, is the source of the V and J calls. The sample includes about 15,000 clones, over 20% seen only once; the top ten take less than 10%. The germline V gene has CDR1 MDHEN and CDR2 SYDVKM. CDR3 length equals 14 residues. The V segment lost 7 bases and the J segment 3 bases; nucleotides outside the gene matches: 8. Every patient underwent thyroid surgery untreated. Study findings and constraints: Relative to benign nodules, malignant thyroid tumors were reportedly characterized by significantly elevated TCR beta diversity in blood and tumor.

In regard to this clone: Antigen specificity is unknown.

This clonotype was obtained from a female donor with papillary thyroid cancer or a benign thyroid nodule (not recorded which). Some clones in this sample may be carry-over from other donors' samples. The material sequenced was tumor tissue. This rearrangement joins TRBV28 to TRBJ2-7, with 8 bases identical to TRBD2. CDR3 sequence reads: CASIPGLVFYEQYF. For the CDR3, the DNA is TGTGCCAGCATACCGGGACTAGTGTTCTACGAGCAGTACTTC.